This entry lists 27 T cell receptor beta chains sequenced from one sample in a study of T cells expressing NK-cell markers. TCRdb reprocessed the 5' RACE reads, keeping one entry per CDR3 protein, no DNA. Its listing shows roughly 280,000 distinct CDR3 sequences. The sample was blood T cells: a sorted CD56 or NKG2C T cell subset, CD4+ or CD8+ T cells, or bulk PBMC T cells (not recorded which). The receptors derive from a young man in good health.

This chain links TRBV5-6 with TRBJ1-6; checking the TCRdb D call of TRBD1 is not possible without DNA. This CDR3 is built from 17 residues. Germline-derived CDR1 and CDR2 are SGHDT and YYEEEE. This CDR3 is CASSLGQGISYNSPLHF. Full variable domain (remainder filled in from reference TRBV5-6 and TRBJ1-6): DAGVTQSPTHLIKTRGQQVTLRCSPKSGHDTVSWYQQALGQGPQFIFQYYEEEERQRGNFPDRFSGHQFPNYSSELNVNALLLGDSALYLCASSLGQGISYNSPLHFGNGTRLTVT.

J is TRBJ2-1 and V is TRBV12-3 or TRBV12-4; TCRdb reports TRBD1, a call that lacks DNA to check it against. The CDR3 consists of 14 residues. CDR3 sequence reads: CASSLGTGLGEQFF.

The CDR3: CASCPLGVFGAFF. The chain couples TRBV6-6 to TRBJ1-1; TCRdb gives TRBD1 as the D gene, but with no DNA this cannot be confirmed. The CDR3 has 13 amino acids. Germline CDR1 is MNHNY and CDR2 is SVGAGI (reference sequence).

The genes are TRBV6-5 and TRBJ2-1; lacking DNA, the TRBD1 call made by TCRdb goes unchecked. This CDR3 is 15 amino acids long. The germline V gene encodes CDR1 MNHEY and CDR2 SVGAGI. This CDR3 reads CASSYSSQGIGASFF.

The rearrangement uses TRBV5-1 and TRBJ2-5. Germline CDR1 SGHRS, CDR2 YFSETQ. The CDR3 has 13 amino acids. The CDR3 here is CASSAPAQETQYF.

The gene calls are TRBV5-4 and TRBJ2-3; with no DNA, the TCRdb D assignment of TRBD1 cannot be verified. The CDR3 is 15 amino acids. Germline CDR1 is SGHNT and CDR2 is YYREEE (reference sequence). CDR3 sequence: CASSSTGAVSDTQYF.

This CDR3 is CASSQDLRQETQYF. V gene TRBV4-3 combines with J gene TRBJ2-5. The CDR3 is made up of 14 amino acids. CDR1 and CDR2 from the germline V gene are LGHNA and YSLEER.

This chain connects TRBV19 to TRBJ1-2. Germline V gene sequence: CDR1 LNHDA, CDR2 SQIVND (reference sequence). The CDR3 covers 16 residues. The CDR3 is CASSIVGVALLYGYTF. Full variable domain (outside the CDR3, taken from reference TRBV19 and TRBJ1-2): DGGITQSPKYLFRKEGQNVTLSCEQNLNHDAMYWYRQDPGQGLRLIYYSQIVNDFQKGDIAEGYSVSREKKESFPLTVTSAQKNPTAFYLCASSIVGVALLYGYTFGSGTRLTVV.

This chain links TRBV7-6 with TRBJ2-2. Per germline, CDR1 SGHVS and CDR2 FNYEAQ. The CDR3 loop spans 17 amino acids. The CDR3 here is CASSLALSFLSTGELFF.

The rearrangement joins TRBV7-2 to TRBJ2-2. Germline lookup yields CDR1 SGHTA and CDR2 FQGNSA. There are 15 residues in the CDR3. The CDR3 loop reads CASSPRDVNTGELFF. The full variable domain, with the rest looked up from reference TRBV7-2 and TRBJ2-2, is GAGVSQSPSNKVTEKGKDVELRCDPISGHTALYWYRQSLGQGLEFLIYFQGNSAPDKSGLPSDRFSAERTGGSVSTLTIQRTQQEDSAVYLCASSPRDVNTGELFFGEGSRLTVL.

The V gene is TRBV12-3 or TRBV12-4, the J gene TRBJ2-1; TCRdb lists TRBD2, though no DNA is available to test this call. The CDR3 is 14 amino acids. The CDR3 here is CASSYLAGWTEQFF.

This chain connects TRBV20-1 to TRBJ1-1; the D gene TCRdb calls, TRBD1, cannot be checked with no DNA. In germline, CDR1 is DFQATT, CDR2 SNEGSKA (reference sequence). This CDR3 has 14 amino acids. This chain's CDR3 is CSAPRPQGDTEAFF.

The chain uses TRBV5-5 and TRBJ2-2; TCRdb's assignment of TRBD1 cannot be checked, as there is no DNA. Germline values: CDR1 SGHKS, CDR2 YYEKEE (reference sequence). The CDR3 is made up of 14 amino acids. CDR3 protein: CASSFGPTTGELFF.

CDR3 residues: CAISDPGRQAGDTQYF. J is TRBJ2-3 and V is TRBV10-3; TCRdb reports TRBD2, a call that lacks DNA to check it against. The CDR3 is 16 residues long. Germline V gene data show CDR1 as ENHRY and CDR2 as SYGVKD.

The rearrangement joins TRBV12-3 or TRBV12-4 to TRBJ1-3; as DNA is missing, the TRBD1 call by TCRdb cannot be tested. The CDR3 extends over 15 amino acids. This CDR3 reads CASSLSGGIRNTIYF.

This CDR3 is CATKTSSYNEQFF. The J gene is TRBJ2-1, the V gene TRBV5-4. The CDR3 is 13 residues long. Germline V gives CDR1 SGHNT, CDR2 YYREEE (reference sequence).

This chain connects TRBV24-1 to TRBJ2-1; TCRdb gives TRBD1 as the D gene, but with no DNA this cannot be confirmed. This CDR3 has 20 residues. In germline, CDR1 is KGHDR, CDR2 SFDVKD. The CDR3 loop is CATSDFDFRRGERGRHEQFF.

V usage is TRBV12-3 or TRBV12-4 and J usage is TRBJ1-2; the TRBD1 assignment by TCRdb is unverifiable without DNA. This CDR3 is 14 amino acids long. The CDR3 reads CASSPTGRSYGYSF.

The chain links TRBV4-2 to TRBJ2-1; TCRdb selects TRBD2, and the lack of DNA leaves this call unchecked. Germline CDR1 is LGHNA and CDR2 is YNFKEQ. The CDR3 is made up of 20 amino acids. Here the CDR3 reads CASSQVKTSGRSSLYNEQFF.

This chain joins TRBV12-3 or TRBV12-4 and TRBJ2-3; TCRdb reports TRBD1, a call that lacks DNA to check it against. This CDR3 has 14 residues. Here the CDR3 reads CASGVGAEGDTQYF.

V usage is TRBV20-1 and J usage is TRBJ2-1; TCRdb designates TRBD2, a call that cannot be tested without DNA. The germline V gene has CDR1 DFQATT and CDR2 SNEGSKA (reference sequence). The CDR3 extends over 16 amino acids. CDR3 loop: CSARPAGLAGVGEQFF.

The chain employs TRBV12-3 or TRBV12-4 and TRBJ2-6. The CDR3 runs to 14 residues. The CDR3 reads CASSSRSGANVLTF.

V and J are TRBV18 and TRBJ2-3. Germline V CDR1 and CDR2: KGHSH, LQKENI. The CDR3 consists of 14 residues. The CDR3: CASSPNSLADTQYF.

The V call is TRBV7-6, the J call TRBJ2-3. Germline CDR1 SGHVS, CDR2 FNYEAQ. This CDR3 region has 11 residues. This CDR3 is CASSLESTQYF.

The chain links TRBV7-8 to TRBJ1-4. CDR3 length: 17 amino acids. CDR1 and CDR2 from the germline V gene are SGHVS and FQNEAQ. The CDR3 protein is CASSLYPRTATNEKLFF.

The V and J genes are TRBV11-1 and TRBJ2-2; the TCRdb D gene call, TRBD1, has no DNA to confirm it. Looked up from germline, CDR1 is SGHAT and CDR2 is FQDESV (reference sequence). The CDR3 totals 18 residues. CDR3 protein: CASSLKDRDRKNTGELFF.

The rearrangement joins TRBV7-9 to TRBJ2-5; the D call of TRBD1 rests on TCRdb alone, since no DNA is present to check it. Germline lookup yields CDR1 SEHNR and CDR2 FQNEAQ (reference sequence). The CDR3 totals 15 residues. The chain's CDR3 is CASSSPTGSGETQYF.